What follows is one TCR beta chain and its context. The specificity of this receptor is unknown. Per-base quality was not reported, and no clone a single base away is much larger than it. The data are from a study of PD-L1 blockade in urothelial cancer (dated by TCRdb to about 2017). About the investigation overall: Every patient began therapy at some point between 2014 and 2015 and was given atezolizumab 1,200 mg intravenously every 3 weeks. About nine tenths of the roughly 29 patients were identified as males with urothelial cancer of bladder origin, and a prior smoking history was reported by 18 of 29 patients. An ECOG performance status of 0 or 1 was recorded for the patients, and 0 to 3 prior chemotherapy regimens had been received by the patients. Blood samples were analyzed at two time points: 3 weeks after treatment start (second dose) and 6 weeks after treatment start. Blood samples gave a median of around 140,000 T cells and under 85,000 unique TCRs, with a median clonality of around 0.08. The study was an exploratory multi-omic analysis of somatic, immune and clinical correlates of response to PD-L1 blockade with atezolizumab in urothelial cancer. Pretreatment tumor samples and matched peripheral blood, collected serially before and after atezolizumab treatment, underwent TCR sequencing. Progression-free survival longer than 6 months counted as durable clinical benefit, and TCR features were additionally tested against both progression-free and overall survival. In the same patients, whole exome sequencing and RNA sequencing of pretreatment tumors were performed in addition to TCR sequencing. Durable clinical benefit was achieved by nine patients but not by the remaining 20. Approximately 29 patients had pretreatment blood TCR-seq, 24 had at least one posttreatment blood collection, and 24 had tumor TCR-seq.

Here is what the overall study found, with its caveats: Because of the small sample size (n ≈ 31) and the many exploratory analyses performed, the results are intended to be regarded as hypothesis-generating. Greater expansion of tumor-associated TCR clones in peripheral blood 3 weeks after the start of treatment was observed in patients with durable benefit (n ≈ 22, p = 0.022). Improved progression-free and overall survival was associated with having pretreatment peripheral blood TCR clonality below the median.

Each PCR received spiked-in synthetic TCR analog templates so that absolute template abundance could be estimated from read counts. The immunoSEQ assay used bias-controlled V and J gene primers to amplify TCRbeta CDR3 regions from genomic DNA. Sequencing of rearranged TCRbeta segments was done at approximately 20X coverage. On the study's bioinformatics: Clustering was used to correct sequencing errors, and CDR3s were annotated against IMGT to assign V, D and J genes. Downstream analyses used only productive TCRbeta rearrangements and left out out-of-frame or stop-codon sequences. To compute clonality, Shannon entropy was normalized by the log of the number of unique productive sequences and then subtracted from one. Fisher's exact test with Benjamini-Hochberg correction, at a threshold of adjusted p below 0.01, was used to find clones that differed between time points or between blood and tumor. Held by TCRdb, this immuneACCESS table contains in-frame sequences only and omits some clones. Under half of the omission traces to an unresolved V gene where checked; the cause of the rest is unknown. V and J calls and clone size follow that table, whereas D and trimming were derived from the DNA. The sample table lists around 62,000 clones, 88% of them with a count of one. Approximately 10% of the sample rests with the top ten.

The label giving this sample's time point can be read as: peripheral blood 6 weeks after treatment start. A total of 29 patients with locally advanced or metastatic urothelial carcinoma, treated at Memorial Sloan Kettering on a trial protocol, made up the cohort. Peripheral blood mononuclear cells were collected from each patient pretreatment and during treatment, giving between 1 and 8 total time points per patient. The Qiagen DNeasy Blood extraction kit was used to purify genomic DNA from total PBMCs and from tumor samples. PBMCs were collected pretreatment and during treatment and were isolated and stored as previously described. From the cysteine up to the phenylalanine, the CDR3 has a length of 14 residues. Only the CDR3 region is kept as DNA, spanning 42 bases read in frame from base 1. From the germline V gene (reference sequence), CDR1 is MNHEY and CDR2 is SMNVEV. V and J lose 6 bases and 5 bases, and a span of 14 bases separates them.

This specimen was PBMCs, taken around atezolizumab (anti-PD-L1) treatment. This sequence originates from a man between 60 and 70 years old with urothelial cancer. The rearranged segments are TRBV27 and TRBJ2-1; the D gene is possibly TRBD2, with 6 bases matching. The bases read TGTGCCAGCAGGGGGGGAAGAAACAACAATGAGCAGTTCTTC. This codes for CASRGGRNNNEQFF.